This T cell receptor (beta chain) was identified in a study of cytomegalovirus exposure and HLA in healthy donors. In the study overall: Membership in the Caucasian-associated ancestry cluster was found for around four fifths of approximately 380 genotyped donors.

Healthy bone marrow donors made up the donors. This clone occurred once. Its antigen remains unidentified. CDR1 and CDR2 (germline): SGHRS, YFSETQ. Trimming stripped 4 bases from V and 0 bases from J, with 11 bases between. The length of the CDR3 is 15 residues. Study results and caveats: Later on, analysis showed that most CMV-associated TCR beta chains appeared to be HLA-restricted. Later work associated roughly 17,000 TCR beta sequences with HLA alleles at 0.05 false discovery rate.

PCR amplification relied on 60 Vbeta primers (plus 13 Jbeta primers). Some clones are missing from TCRdb's copy, which holds only in-frame ones; the method was immunoSEQ multiplex PCR. The sample lists 90,000 to 130,000 clones, 65% to 75% occurring once. This sequence originates from a man aged 25 to 40 in good health and CMV-seropositive. The chain employs TRBV5-1 and TRBJ1-3; D is uncertain. Source material: PBMCs. The CDR3 is CASSRAEVSGNTIYF. CDR3 in DNA: TGCGCCAGCAGCCGCGCCGAGGTCTCTGGAAACACCATATATTTT.